Presented here are 32 T cell receptor beta chains from one specimen sequenced in a study of OX40 agonist ivuxolimab in advanced cancers. Libraries were prepared by immunoSEQ multiplex PCR; TCRdb keeps only in-frame clonotypes and omits some of them. The sample lists about 46,000 clones; over 75% were seen once. Here the sequenced sample was CD4+ or CD8+ T cells sorted from blood, taken in a trial of the OX40 agonist ivuxolimab. Receptors were obtained from an adult with an advanced solid tumor such as melanoma, head and neck, liver or kidney cancer.

This chain links TRBV2 with TRBJ2-7; a possible D gene is TRBD2 (5 bases). The CDR3 has 12 residues. Germline CDR1 and CDR2: SNHLY and FYNNEI. The germline V and J ends were trimmed by 6 bases and 4 bases, with 10 bases remaining between them. CDR3 amino acids: CASRLRTYEQYF. In DNA form, the CDR3 reads TGTGCCAGCAGGCTTAGGACTTACGAGCAGTACTTC.

The chain combines TRBV9 with TRBJ2-1, with D unresolved. The CDR3 contains 15 residues. CDR1 is SGDLS and CDR2 is YYNGEE in the germline V gene. V gave up 3 bases and J gave up 0 bases, with 10 bases separating them. CDR3 in amino acids: CASSADGLSYNEQFF. The CDR3 DNA follows: TGTGCCAGCAGCGCGGACGGGCTCTCCTACAATGAGCAGTTCTTC.

This CDR3 reads CASSTGEISYNEQFF. The CDR3 DNA reads as TGTGCCAGCAGCACAGGGGAGATCTCCTACAATGAGCAGTTCTTC. The chain couples TRBV2 to TRBJ2-1; 7 nucleotides line up with TRBD1. Germline CDR1 is SNHLY and CDR2 is FYNNEI. The CDR3 contains 15 residues. After removal of 6 bases from V and 0 bases from J, the junction contained 5 bases not matched to a gene.

The chain joins TRBV2 to TRBJ2-7, with a tentative D call TRBD1 (5 bases). CDR1 is SNHLY and CDR2 is FYNNEI in the germline V gene. This CDR3 spans 15 amino acids. V was clipped by 7 bases and J by 5 bases, with 21 bases between them. In DNA, the CDR3 is TGTGCCAGCAAAGCTGGGGCAGGAGTCCTCCACGAGCAGTACTTC. Its translation: CASKAGAGVLHEQYF.

The chain employs TRBV4-2 and TRBJ2-7; the D is unclear. CDR1 is LGHNA, CDR2 YNFKEQ, per germline. Trimming took 1 base from V and 3 from J, leaving 16 bases between them. CDR3 length: 16 amino acids. The CDR3 sequence is CASSQVALGTNYEQYF. CDR3 nucleotides: TGTGCCAGCAGCCAAGTGGCACTGGGAACAAACTACGAGCAGTACTTC.

V and J are TRBV4-1 and TRBJ2-7; D might be TRBD1 (7 bases). Germline V lookup: CDR1 MGHRA, CDR2 YSYEKL. Trimming took off 1 base at V and 2 bases at J, with 12 bases between the two ends. This CDR3 comprises 15 residues. The CDR3 nucleotides read TGCGCCAGCAGCCAAGCTGCGGGACAGACCTACGAGCAGTACGTC. This translates into CASSQAAGQTYEQYV.

The count of this clone is one. CDR3 residues: CASSLVLIAGTIPYEQYF. The DNA of the CDR3 is TGTGCCAGCAGCTTAGTTCTGATCGCCGGAACCATCCCCTACGAGCAGTACTTC. The genes are TRBV7-8 and TRBJ2-7; no clear D gene. Trimming pared 1 base from V and 2 bases from J, leaving 21 bases between. The CDR3 covers 18 residues. Germline CDR1 is SGHVS and CDR2 is FQNEAQ.

In regard to this clone: One junction end disagrees with the germline gene, perhaps due to a read error. The V and J genes are TRBV7-7 and TRBJ2-5; 10 bases align to TRBD1. Germline assignment: CDR1 SSHAT and CDR2 FNYEAQ (reference sequence). The CDR3 length is 13 residues. The CDR3 here is CASSQGQGETQYF. Here the CDR3 DNA reads TGTGCTAGCAGCCAGGGACAGGGGGAGACCCAGTACTTC.

This CDR3 reads CASSQTPGLSHEQYV. In DNA form, the CDR3 reads TGTGCCAGCAGCCAAACGCCAGGCCTGAGCCACGAGCAGTACGTC. The chain combines TRBV27 with TRBJ2-7; no clear D. The CDR3 runs 15 residues. From germline, CDR1 is MNHEY and CDR2 SMNVEV (reference sequence). The germline V and J ends were trimmed by 6 bases and 5 bases, with 20 bases remaining between them.

The chain joins TRBV28 to TRBJ2-3; D is unresolved. Germline CDR1 and CDR2: MDHEN and SYDVKM. The CDR3 length is 15 residues. V lost 9 bases and J 2 bases, leaving 18 bases between the germline ends. CDR3 loop: CASSDSNLATDTQYF. The CDR3 DNA reads as TGTGCCAGTTCCGATAGTAACCTCGCCACAGATACGCAGTATTTT. Variable domain in full (rest from reference TRBV28 and TRBJ2-3): DVKVTQSSRYLVKRTGEKVFLECVQDMDHENMFWYRQDPGLGLRLIYFSYDVKMKEKGDIPEGYSVSREKKERFSLILESASTNQTSMYLCASSDSNLATDTQYFGPGTRLTVL.

This clone is classed as large. This sequence joins TRBV19 and TRBJ2-6, with D unresolved. Trimming removed 4 bases from V and 0 bases from J, with 7 bases in between. CDR3 size: 15 residues. Looked up from germline, CDR1 is LNHDA and CDR2 is SQIVND (reference sequence). DNA for the CDR3: TGTGCCAGTAGTACCCCAGACTCTGGGGCCAACGTCCTGACTTTC. Amino acids: CASSTPDSGANVLTF.

The V call is TRBV10-2, the J call TRBJ1-1; D uncertain. The V gene lost 8 bases and the J gene lost 11 bases, with 12 bases spanning the gap. The germline CDR1 and CDR2 sequences are WSHSY and SAAADI. This CDR3 is 10 amino acids long. The CDR3 nucleotides read TGCGCCAGCGCCTCCGGTAGGGCTTTCTTT. Encoded protein: CASASGRAFF.

This clone was detected a few times. The chain carries TRBV7-3 and TRBJ2-1; 11 bases match TRBD2. CDR1 is SGHTA and CDR2 is FQGTGA in the germline V gene. The CDR3 extends over 15 amino acids. V shed 6 bases and J 12 bases; nucleotides not matched to a gene: 13. This CDR3 reads CASSYGTSGASGQFF. CDR3 nucleotide sequence: TGTGCCAGCAGTTACGGGACTAGCGGAGCTAGCGGGCAGTTCTTC.

The rearrangement joins TRBV7-9 to TRBJ2-1; 8 bases align to TRBD1. Germline values: CDR1 SEHNR, CDR2 FQNEAQ (reference sequence). The V segment lost 5 bases and the J segment 4 bases; nucleotides outside the gene matches: 7. The CDR3 runs to 15 residues. The CDR3 sequence is CASSPGQGPYNEQFF. For the CDR3, the DNA is TGTGCCAGCAGCCCCGGACAGGGCCCGTACAATGAGCAGTTCTTC.

The chain combines TRBV4-3 with TRBJ2-2; 7 positions match TRBD2. The CDR3 length is 17 residues. Germline V gene data show CDR1 as LGHNA and CDR2 as YSLEER. V lost 0 bases, J lost 1 base, and 5 bases stayed unmatched. The CDR3 nucleotides are TGCGCCAGCAGCCAAGAAGGTGGGACTATGAACACCGGGGAGCTGTTTTTT. Its protein is CASSQEGGTMNTGELFF.

The chain's CDR3 is CASSLQTGDGKKGRLTNNQPQHF. The CDR3 DNA sequence: TGCGCCAGCAGCCTACAAACAGGGGACGGCAAAAAAGGGCGCCTTACAAACAATCAGCCCCAGCATTTT. The J gene is TRBJ1-5, the V gene TRBV5-1; 7 bases map to TRBD1. V dropped 4 bases and J dropped 3; count of bases not matched to a gene: 31. CDR1 and CDR2 (germline): SGHRS, YFSETQ. This CDR3 spans 23 amino acids.

This sequence joins TRBV13 and TRBJ2-1; 7 bases are a match to TRBD2. The CDR3 has 15 amino acids. Losses at the gene ends were 5 bases for V and 0 bases for J; bases not matched to a gene: 4. Germline CDR1 and CDR2: PRHDT and FYEKMQ (reference sequence). The CDR3 protein is CASSRGGSSYNEQFF. Here the CDR3 DNA reads TGTGCCAGCAGCAGGGGCGGGAGCTCCTACAATGAGCAGTTCTTC.

This clone was picked up one time. The rearrangement joins TRBV7-8 to TRBJ2-5; 8 bases map to TRBD2. J gave up 0 bases and V 2 bases, and 2 bases lay outside the gene matches. The germline CDR1 and CDR2 sequences are SGHVS and FQNEAQ. This CDR3 contains 15 residues. This CDR3 reads CASSLKREYQETQYF. In DNA, the CDR3 is TGTGCCAGCAGCTTAAAGCGGGAGTACCAAGAGACCCAGTACTTC.

This chain links TRBV19 with TRBJ2-7, with a tentative D call TRBD1 (6 bases). The CDR3 sequence is 13 residues long. V shed 1 base and J shed 4 bases, with 8 bases lying between them. The germline V gene has CDR1 LNHDA and CDR2 SQIVND (reference sequence). In DNA, the CDR3 is TGTGCCAGTAGTATAGCCAGGGGTTACGAGCAGTACTTC. Encoded protein: CASSIARGYEQYF.

The V call is TRBV2, the J call TRBJ1-3; no clear D. The CDR3 totals 15 residues. Germline CDR1 and CDR2: SNHLY and FYNNEI. The V gene lost 10 bases and the J gene lost 0 bases, with 16 bases spanning the gap. Written as DNA, the CDR3 is TGTGCCACCATACCAAGACAAACCTCTGGAAACACCATATATTTT. Encoded protein: CATIPRQTSGNTIYF.

This chain uses TRBV15 with TRBJ2-2; a possible D gene is TRBD1 (6 bases). Trimming pared 8 bases from V and 6 bases from J, leaving 10 bases between. Germline-derived CDR1 and CDR2 are LNHNV and YYDKDF (reference sequence). This CDR3 region has 12 residues. As DNA, the CDR3 is TGTGCCACCCAAGACAGGTCCGGGGAGCTGTTTTTT. It specifies CATQDRSGELFF.

This rearrangement joins TRBV7-9 to TRBJ1-5, with D possibly TRBD1 on 6 matching bases. The CDR3 has 14 residues. Trimming removed 4 bases at V and 8 bases at J, with 15 bases between. CDR1 SEHNR and CDR2 FQNEAQ come from the germline V gene (reference sequence). Written as DNA, the CDR3 is TGTGCCAGCAGCTACGGGCCAGGGGATGAGCCCCAGCATTTT. Protein sequence: CASSYGPGDEPQHF.

Concerning this clone: The sample has other DNA sequences that encode this CDR3 too. The V gene is TRBV19, the J gene TRBJ1-1, with D uncertain. The CDR3 contains 13 residues. Germline V gene lookup returns CDR1 LNHDA and CDR2 SQIVND (reference sequence). Trimming took off 5 bases at V and 0 bases at J, with 7 bases between the two ends. The CDR3 coding sequence is TGTGCCAGTAGTGTTTCCATGAACACTGAAGCTTTCTTT. It codes for CASSVSMNTEAFF. Combining the CDR3 with reference TRBV19 and TRBJ1-1 gives the whole variable domain DGGITQSPKYLFRKEGQNVTLSCEQNLNHDAMYWYRQDPGQGLRLIYYSQIVNDFQKGDIAEGYSVSREKKESFPLTVTSAQKNPTAFYLCASSVSMNTEAFFGQGTRLTVV.

The chain carries TRBV2 and TRBJ2-7, with 8 bases fitting TRBD1. With V trimmed by 4 bases and J by 4 bases, 6 bases remained unmatched. The CDR3 contains 14 residues. Germline CDR1 SNHLY, CDR2 FYNNEI. The CDR3 DNA follows: TGTGCCAGCAGTGTGGCCGGGACAGGATACGAGCAGTACTTC. Its protein is CASSVAGTGYEQYF.

The table lists this clone with a few counts. The sample holds other DNA sequences that translate to the same CDR3. CDR3 sequence: CASSSGQGGYTF. The CDR3 DNA follows: TGTGCCAGCAGCTCCGGACAAGGGGGCTACACCTTC. This sequence joins TRBV7-9 and TRBJ1-2; D is perhaps TRBD1 (5 bases). This CDR3 contains 12 residues. Germline V gene sequence: CDR1 SEHNR, CDR2 FQNEAQ (reference sequence). Trimming cost V 4 bases and J 8 bases, with 11 bases left between them.

The chain couples TRBV23-1 to TRBJ1-2; weak D call: TRBD1 (5 bases). TRBV23-1 is reported as an ORF; its role is uncertain. Trimming stripped 6 bases from V and 0 bases from J, with 17 bases between. CDR3 length: 16 residues. CDR3 amino acids: CASRLPRRGSNYGYTF. In nucleotides, the CDR3 is TGCGCCAGCAGACTCCCACGTAGGGGATCTAACTATGGCTACACCTTC.

The chain couples TRBV15 to TRBJ2-5; D not certain. This CDR3 contains 15 residues. Trimming shortened V by 3 bases and J by 6 bases, and 17 bases separated the two germline ends. Looked up from germline, CDR1 is LNHNV and CDR2 is YYDKDF (reference sequence). The CDR3 coding sequence is TGTGCCACCAGCAGTAGTGGGTTGCCTTCCCAGACCCAGTACTTC. The encoded protein is CATSSSGLPSQTQYF.

The genes are TRBV4-3 and TRBJ2-7; D call uncertain. The CDR3 runs to 13 residues. Germline assignment: CDR1 LGHNA and CDR2 YSLEER. Trimming cost V 1 base and J 3 bases, with 7 bases left between them. CDR3 residues: CASSQGIYYEQYF. The CDR3 DNA reads TGCGCCAGCAGCCAAGGGATCTACTACGAGCAGTACTTC.

This rearrangement joins TRBV7-9 to TRBJ1-1; 9 bases align to TRBD1. Germline CDR1 SEHNR, CDR2 FQNEAQ (reference sequence). Trimming took 6 bases from V and 5 from J; bases not matched to a gene: 16. This CDR3 has 17 residues. CDR3 nucleotides: TGTGCCAGCAGTCCGAACCGGGACAGGGTTTTAGTGACTGAAGCTTTCTTT. Encoded protein: CASSPNRDRVLVTEAFF.

V gene TRBV10-3 combines with J gene TRBJ2-2; unclear D gene. Germline loops: CDR1 ENHRY, CDR2 SYGVKD. V was cut by 10 bases and J by 6 bases, with 15 bases left in between. CDR3 length: 13 residues. The DNA of the CDR3 is TGTGCCACCCAAGGGATTGAGGCCGGGGAGCTGTTTTTT. This codes for CATQGIEAGELFF.

The chain links TRBV9 to TRBJ1-2; D possibly corresponds to TRBD1 (5 bases). Germline V gene data show CDR1 as SGDLS and CDR2 as YYNGEE. V was clipped by 4 bases and J by 4 bases, with 11 bases between them. This CDR3 has 13 residues. The CDR3 here is CASSTTEAYGYTF. Here the CDR3 DNA reads TGTGCCAGCAGCACGACAGAGGCCTATGGCTACACCTTC.

The chain combines TRBV6-1 with TRBJ2-5; 11 positions match TRBD2. Germline CDR1 reads MNHNS; CDR2 reads SASEGT. The V gene end was trimmed by 0 bases and the J gene end by 0 bases; junction bases not matched to a gene: 6. This CDR3 is 18 amino acids long. This CDR3 is CASSEAGTSGSYQETQYF. CDR3 nucleotide sequence: TGTGCCAGCAGTGAAGCGGGGACTAGCGGTTCGTACCAAGAGACCCAGTACTTC.